This entry concerns a single TCR beta chain. Its specific antigen is unknown. The input lacks base qualities; no much larger clone sits a single base away. The immunoSEQ Assay was the method used to sequence TCRbeta CDR3 regions. After extraction, genomic DNA underwent amplification by bias-controlled multiplex PCR, followed by high-throughput sequencing. Processing in the source paper ran as follows. To quantify the absolute abundance of every unique TCRbeta CDR3 region, sequences were collapsed and filtered. T cell fraction was estimated by normalizing TCRbeta template counts to usable DNA, which was measured by amplifying reference genes present in all nucleated cells. Repertoire TCRs were annotated as SARS-CoV-2-specific when V gene, CDR3 amino acid sequence and J gene were exactly matched to a known reactive TCR set. MIRA supplied the reference SARS-CoV-2 TCR set, which was filtered for enrichment in COVID-19-positive ImmuneCODE repertoires so that public or cross-reactive TCRs were removed. Using the MIRA antigens, annotated TCRs were further analysed by specific ORF or by position within an ORF. Breadth was defined as the number of annotated unique rearrangements divided by the total number of unique productive rearrangements, and depth was defined as the summed frequency of the annotated unique rearrangements. Two-sided Wilcoxon rank-sum tests were used to compare TCR breadth between groups. TCRdb holds this immuneACCESS table with in-frame rearrangements only. Some clones are missing; in checked studies, unresolved V genes explain under half, and the rest has no known cause. D and trimming were read from the DNA, whereas the V and J calls and clone size are those reported in that table. Present in this sample are approximately 340,000 clones, roughly 81% of which were seen just once. The ten largest make up about 3.5% of the sample.

The treatment or condition label, as the study defines it: about 20 received Ad26.COV2.S at low or high dose, single or two shots; 5 received placebo; per-sample allocation not given. For vaccine and placebo recipients, repertoires were sequenced using samples collected on day 63 after the first injection. Cohort 1b enrolled 25 or so adults aged 18-55 years at a single site in Boston, USA, between 29 July and 7 August 2020. Ad26.COV2.S was a replication-incompetent adenovirus type 26 vector expressing a prefusion-stabilized SARS-CoV-2 spike protein from the original Wuhan strain. V was cut back by 0 bases and J by 4 bases, leaving a gap of 9 bases between them. Its CDR3 holds 14 amino acids, cysteine through phenylalanine. Kept here is only the CDR3 DNA, which spans 42 bases and is read in frame from base 1. The CDR1 and CDR2 encoded by the germline V gene are MNHNS and SASEGT. This entry comes from a study of Ad26.COV2.S vaccination and SARS-CoV-2 variants (dated by TCRdb to 2020 to 2022). Background on the whole study: Vaccine-arm donors came from COV1001, a multicentre, randomized, double-blind, placebo-controlled phase I-IIa trial of Ad26.COV2.S in healthy adults. Throughout the experiments and outcome assessment, investigators stayed blinded to trial group allocation. A total of 32 samples were included in the TCR-sequenced set, comprising around 19 Ad26.COV2.S vaccine recipients, 5 placebo recipients and 8 SARS-CoV-2 convalescent individuals. Ad26.COV2.S was administered intramuscularly at 5 x 10^10 or 1 x 10^11 viral particles, either as a single shot or as two shots given 56 days apart. The specificity and breadth of SARS-CoV-2-reactive T cell receptors after Ad26.COV2.S vaccination were assessed by TCRbeta repertoire sequencing. Participants in the trial were split at random into five groups of five each, receiving low-dose or high-dose Ad26.COV2.S once or twice, or else placebo on both occasions.

The research as a whole found: It was noted by the authors that total T cell responses may have been underestimated by the TCR breadth and depth analyses. Comparing responses between vaccine doses or regimens was not something the study was powered to do. Non-spike TCR breadth was comparable between vaccine and placebo recipients, consistent with the vaccine containing only spike. After vaccination, spike-specific CD8+ and CD4+ T cell responses were reported to show substantial breadth. Higher spike-specific TCR breadth was observed in Ad26.COV2.S recipients than in placebo recipients (P = 0.0014).

The V and J segments used are TRBV6-1 and TRBJ1-2, with the D gene uncertain. The sample consisted of peripheral blood, taken in a trial of Ad26.COV2.S vaccine versus placebo. The sequence came from a person aged 18-60 years who received the Ad26.COV2.S COVID-19 vaccine or a placebo. The DNA is TGTGCCAGCAGTGAAGCCGGAGACTTCTATGGCTACACCTTC. Translation gives CASSEAGDFYGYTF.